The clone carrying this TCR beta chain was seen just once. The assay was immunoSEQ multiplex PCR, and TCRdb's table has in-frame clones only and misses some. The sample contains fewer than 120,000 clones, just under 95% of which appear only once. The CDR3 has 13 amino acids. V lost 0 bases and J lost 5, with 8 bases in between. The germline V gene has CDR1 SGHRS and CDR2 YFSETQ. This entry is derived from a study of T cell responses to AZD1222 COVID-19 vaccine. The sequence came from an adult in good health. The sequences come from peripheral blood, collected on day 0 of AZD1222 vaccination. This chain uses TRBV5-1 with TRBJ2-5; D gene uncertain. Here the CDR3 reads CASSLAPRETQYF. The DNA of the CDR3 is TGCGCCAGCAGCTTGGCCCCACGGGAGACCCAGTACTTC.